These 26 T cell receptor beta chains share one sample of origin, sequenced in a study of T cell repertoires in cytomegalovirus infection. Their recognized antigens are unknown. TCRdb reprocessed the reads with MiXCR, giving one entry per CDR3 protein. The sample lists approximately 730,000 distinct CDR3 sequences, 30% to 35% occurring once. The material was cultured PBMCs, obtained from culture after CMV antigen stimulation. The receptors here all came from a human donor in good health (CMV status not recorded). Some clones in this sample may be carry-over from other donors' samples.

This clonotype was counted many times. This chain connects TRBV7-2 to TRBJ1-2; unclear D gene. Trimming took off 1 base at V and 7 bases at J, with 13 bases between the two ends. This CDR3 region has 14 residues. CDR1 SGHTA and CDR2 FQGNSA come from the germline V gene. The CDR3 DNA follows: TGTGCCAGCAGCTTAGTAGAGACACTCAGTGGCTACACCTTC. This codes for CASSLVETLSGYTF.

This clonotype was detected once. The chain combines TRBV4-3 with TRBJ2-7; no clear D gene. Trimming pared 0 bases from V and 3 bases from J, leaving 9 bases between. The germline CDR1 and CDR2 sequences are LGHNA and YSLEER. The CDR3 has 14 amino acids. As DNA, the CDR3 is TGCGCCAGCAGCCAAGAATGGAACTACTACGAGCAGTACTTC. Encoded protein: CASSQEWNYYEQYF.

The chain is built from TRBV6-8 and TRBJ2-2, with D unresolved. With 2 bases removed from V and 7 bases from J, the gap between germline ends came to 11 bases. This CDR3 has 14 residues. Germline V gene sequence: CDR1 MNHGY, CDR2 SAAAGT. DNA for the CDR3: TGTGCCAGCAGTTACCCCTCCCAGGTCGGGGAGCTGTTTTTT. Amino acids: CASSYPSQVGELFF.

This clonotype was detected only a few times. The chain employs TRBV12-5 and TRBJ2-7; 9 nucleotides match TRBD1. The CDR3 loop spans 16 amino acids. Trimming cost V 6 bases and J 2 bases; bases outside gene matches: 11. Germline V gene lookup returns CDR1 LGHNT and CDR2 FRNRAP. CDR3 nucleotides: TGTGCTAGTGGCAACCCCCCGGGACAGGGTACCTACGAGCAGTACTTC. Protein product: CASGNPPGQGTYEQYF.

The chain combines TRBV7-8 with TRBJ2-4; either TRBD1 or TRBD2 may supply D (5 bases each). This CDR3 has 14 residues. CDR1 and CDR2 from the germline V gene are SGHVS and FQNEAQ. V was shortened by 0 bases and J by 5 bases, with 8 bases between the two germline ends. The CDR3 loop reads CASSLAGTENIQYF. The CDR3 DNA follows: TGTGCCAGCAGCTTAGCGGGGACGGAAAACATTCAGTACTTC.

The rearrangement uses TRBV5-1 and TRBJ2-5, with 10 positions matching TRBD2. The CDR3 loop spans 14 amino acids. In germline, CDR1 is SGHRS, CDR2 YFSETQ. The V gene end was trimmed by 6 bases and the J gene end by 7 bases; junction bases not matched to a gene: 9. The DNA of the CDR3 is TGCGCCAGCAAGAAAGCGGGAGGGATGGGGACCCAGTACTTC. It codes for CASKKAGGMGTQYF.

The sample holds a few counts of this clonotype. The rearrangement links TRBV6-2 or TRBV6-3 to TRBJ1-2; D is perhaps TRBD1 (5 bases). This CDR3 has 12 residues. V was pared by 4 bases and J by 4 bases, with 7 bases between. Germline V gene sequence: CDR1 MNHEY, CDR2 SVGEGT. CDR3 in amino acids: CASSSTAYGYTF. The DNA for the CDR3 is TGTGCCAGCAGTTCGACAGCCTATGGCTACACCTTC.

The chain has TRBV2 and TRBJ2-3; D ambiguous. Germline CDR1 SNHLY, CDR2 FYNNEI. The CDR3 extends over 16 amino acids. V lost 8 bases and J lost 6, with 24 bases in between. The CDR3 loop is CASVPGPERAVDTQYF. The CDR3 DNA reads as TGTGCCAGCGTCCCGGGTCCAGAGCGTGCAGTCGATACGCAGTATTTT. Using reference TRBV2 and TRBJ2-3 for the parts outside the CDR3, the full variable domain is EPEVTQTPSHQVTQMGQEVILRCVPISNHLYFYWYRQILGQKVEFLVSFYNNEISEKSEIFDDQFSVERPDGSNFTLKIRSTKLEDSAMYFCASVPGPERAVDTQYFGPGTRLTVL.

The CDR3 sequence: CASSKGQGGNEQFF. CDR3 in DNA: TGCGCCAGCAGCAAGGGACAGGGAGGCAATGAGCAGTTCTTC. The chain carries TRBV5-1 and TRBJ2-1; TRBD1 aligns across 9 bases. Germline V gene lookup returns CDR1 SGHRS and CDR2 YFSETQ. Trimming cost V 4 bases and J 6 bases; bases outside gene matches: 5. CDR3 size: 14 residues.

This chain joins TRBV20-1 and TRBJ1-6; tentative D call: TRBD1 (6 bases). From germline, CDR1 is DFQATT and CDR2 SNEGSKA (reference sequence). The CDR3 is 15 residues long. Deletions cut 5 bases from V and 4 bases from J, with 15 bases between. The CDR3 region is CSAGSGAAYNSPLHF. The CDR3 DNA sequence: TGCAGTGCTGGATCAGGGGCTGCGTATAATTCACCCCTCCACTTT.

There are many counts of this clonotype. The chain combines TRBV7-2 with TRBJ2-5; 9 bases are shared with TRBD2. V lost 3 bases to trimming and J lost 5 bases; unmatched junction nucleotides: 10. The CDR3 extends over 16 amino acids. Germline CDR1 SGHTA, CDR2 FQGNSA. In DNA, the CDR3 is TGTGCCAGCAGCTTTATCAGCGCGGGAGGGGAGGAGACCCAGTACTTC. It encodes CASSFISAGGEETQYF.

The rearrangement joins TRBV6-2 or TRBV6-3 to TRBJ2-3, with TRBD2 matching over 8 bases. V lost 5 bases and J lost 3; bases outside the gene matches: 10. Germline CDR1 is MNHEY and CDR2 is SVGEGT. The CDR3 is made up of 16 amino acids. Here the CDR3 DNA reads TGTGCCAGCAGTCTCCTTTTAGCGGGGAGAACAGATACGCAGTATTTT. Residues: CASSLLLAGRTDTQYF.

In this sample, this clonotype turned up a few times. The chain joins TRBV10-3 to TRBJ2-7; no firm D call. V was clipped by 10 bases and J by 5 bases, with 15 bases between them. The CDR3 is 12 residues long. CDR1 ENHRY and CDR2 SYGVKD come from the germline V gene. CDR3 region: CATRTSPNEQYF. The CDR3 DNA reads TGTGCCACCCGAACATCCCCCAACGAGCAGTACTTC.

This clonotype was found many times. This chain connects TRBV12-3 or TRBV12-4 to TRBJ1-5, with 9 nucleotides matching TRBD1. V lost 6 bases to trimming and J lost 1 base; unmatched junction nucleotides: 4. This CDR3 is built from 15 residues. CDR3: CASSPGQGSNQPQHF. The CDR3 DNA follows: TGTGCCAGCAGCCCTGGACAGGGGAGCAATCAGCCCCAGCATTTT.

The rearrangement uses TRBV12-3 or TRBV12-4 and TRBJ2-7; TRBD1 matches at 10 bases. The CDR3 runs 15 residues. The V and J ends lost 4 bases and 4 bases, in that order; junction bases with no gene match: 7. The CDR3 nucleotides read TGTGCCAGCAGTTCATACGGGACAGGGGTGTACGAGCAGTACTTC. Translated: CASSSYGTGVYEQYF.

The table lists this clonotype with a few counts. The chain recombines TRBV19 with TRBJ1-5; 9 positions match TRBD1. J was trimmed by 8 bases and V by 7 bases; bases with no gene match: 3. The CDR3 sequence is 12 residues long. Germline CDR1 and CDR2: LNHDA and SQIVND (reference sequence). The CDR3 sequence is CASTDRGKPQHF. CDR3 bases: TGTGCCAGTACCGACAGGGGGAAGCCCCAGCATTTT.

J is TRBJ2-5 and V is TRBV12-3 or TRBV12-4; D perhaps matches TRBD1 (5 bases). The CDR3 is 14 amino acids. Trimming took 5 bases from V and 2 from J, leaving 12 bases between them. The CDR3 bases are TGTGCCAGCAGTGGAAGGGGTTTACAAGAGACCCAGTACTTC. Translated: CASSGRGLQETQYF.

This clonotype was counted between two and nine times. This sequence joins TRBV7-9 and TRBJ2-7; unclear D gene. Trimming pared 5 bases from V and 3 bases from J, leaving 5 bases between. The germline V gene has CDR1 SEHNR and CDR2 FQNEAQ (reference sequence). The CDR3 covers 11 residues. The CDR3 nucleotides read TGTGCCAGCAGCAACAACTACGAGCAGTACTTC. It is translated as CASSNNYEQYF.

Only a few counts were recorded for this clonotype. The V gene is TRBV12-3 or TRBV12-4, the J gene TRBJ1-6; tentative D call: TRBD1 (5 bases). The CDR3 is made up of 14 amino acids. Trimming removed 5 bases from V and 2 bases from J, with 7 bases in between. CDR3 bases: TGTGCCAGCAGTCGACAGCCCTATAATTCACCCCTCCACTTT. Translating gives CASSRQPYNSPLHF.

This sequence joins TRBV6-1 and TRBJ2-3; D possibly corresponds to TRBD2 (6 bases). This CDR3 has 14 residues. The germline V and J ends were trimmed by 5 bases and 4 bases, with 13 bases remaining between them. Per germline, CDR1 MNHNS and CDR2 SASEGT. DNA for the CDR3: TGTGCCAGCAGTCGGGGGACCCGAGCAGATACGCAGTATTTT. As protein: CASSRGTRADTQYF.

The chain joins TRBV7-9 to TRBJ2-2; no clear D gene. From germline, CDR1 is SEHNR and CDR2 FQNEAQ (reference sequence). Trimming took off 5 bases at V and 4 bases at J, with 8 bases between the two ends. The CDR3 totals 13 residues. CDR3 sequence (DNA): TGTGCCAGCAGCCCAGCATCCACCGGGGAGCTGTTTTTT. Translation gives CASSPASTGELFF.

This clonotype showed up many times. The V and J genes are TRBV7-2 and TRBJ1-1, with D maybe TRBD1 (6 bases). Per germline, CDR1 SGHTA and CDR2 FQGNSA. The V end lost 2 bases, the J end lost 3 bases, and 19 bases lay between the germline ends. CDR3 length: 17 amino acids. In DNA form, the CDR3 reads TGTGCCAGCAGCTTACGCTTCCCCTGGACAGAACACACTGAAGCTTTCTTT. This gives the protein CASSLRFPWTEHTEAFF.

This clonotype was seen ten or more times. V gene TRBV7-2 combines with J gene TRBJ2-3; D is perhaps TRBD1 or TRBD2 (6 bases each). The CDR3 runs to 15 residues. Per germline, CDR1 SGHTA and CDR2 FQGNSA. V lost 5 bases to trimming and J lost 3 bases, with 15 bases between them. This chain's CDR3 is CASSPLGGTTDTQYF. CDR3 DNA: TGTGCCAGCAGCCCCCTGGGGGGCACGACAGATACGCAGTATTTT.

The genes are TRBV5-5 and TRBJ1-1; TRBD1 is a possible D gene (5 bases). There are 16 residues in the CDR3. V gave up 4 bases and J gave up 0 bases, with 16 bases separating them. Germline CDR1 and CDR2: SGHKS and YYEKEE (reference sequence). The CDR3 sequence: CASSPGVAGMNTEAFF. CDR3 nucleotides: TGTGCCAGCAGCCCTGGGGTGGCAGGGATGAACACTGAAGCTTTCTTT.

The chain couples TRBV2 to TRBJ1-2; TRBD1 might be the D (5 bases). Trimming took 9 bases from V and 1 from J, leaving 15 bases between them. The CDR3 is 14 residues long. Germline loops: CDR1 SNHLY, CDR2 FYNNEI. CDR3 region: CASRSLGGNYGYTF. In nucleotides, the CDR3 is TGTGCCAGTCGGTCTCTGGGGGGTAACTATGGCTACACCTTC.

A few counts support this clonotype. This chain uses TRBV6-2 or TRBV6-3 with TRBJ2-1; 11 positions agree with TRBD2. The germline gives CDR1 MNHEY, CDR2 SVGEGT. Trimming cost V 7 bases and J 8 bases; bases outside gene matches: 16. The length of the CDR3 is 17 residues. CDR3 DNA sequence: TGTGCCAGCATCAACACTCTAGCGGGAGGTGGTAGGGATGAGCAGTTCTTC. Translating gives CASINTLAGGGRDEQFF.